Shown below are 15 T cell receptor beta chains from a single sample sequenced in a study of cytomegalovirus exposure and HLA in healthy donors. Using immunoSEQ multiplex PCR, the repertoire was profiled, and TCRdb retains in-frame clones only, with some absent. Of fewer than 200,000 clones listed, about 96% are singletons. The sequencing input was PBMCs. These receptors came from a woman aged 18-29 years in good health and CMV-seronegative.

This sequence joins TRBV27 and TRBJ1-2; 8 bases line up with TRBD1. V lost 4 bases to trimming and J lost 5 bases; unmatched junction nucleotides: 6. The CDR3 is 14 amino acids. Germline CDR1 and CDR2: MNHEY and SMNVEV (reference sequence). The CDR3 reads CASSSRTGPYGYTF. CDR3 DNA sequence: TGTGCCAGCAGTTCGAGGACAGGGCCGTATGGCTACACCTTC.

The chain combines TRBV10-2 with TRBJ2-7, with 7 bases aligning to TRBD2. The CDR3 length is 15 residues. After removal of 0 bases from V and 2 bases from J, the junction contained 4 bases not matched to a gene. Germline V gene data show CDR1 as WSHSY and CDR2 as SAAADI. The CDR3 here is CASSESAGTTYEQYF. CDR3 sequence (DNA): TGCGCCAGCAGTGAGTCTGCAGGGACTACCTACGAGCAGTACTTC.

The gene calls are TRBV9 and TRBJ1-1; 10 bases are a match to TRBD1. The CDR3 covers 15 residues. CDR1 is SGDLS and CDR2 is YYNGEE in the germline V gene. J was trimmed by 4 bases and V by 3 bases; bases with no gene match: 6. As DNA, the CDR3 is TGTGCCAGCAGCGCGGGGGACAGGGGAGTCACTGAAGCTTTCTTT. It encodes CASSAGDRGVTEAFF.

V is TRBV12-5 and J is TRBJ2-5; 10 bases line up with TRBD1. CDR1 LGHNT and CDR2 FRNRAP come from the germline V gene. Trimming removed 7 bases from V and 6 bases from J; junction bases left unmatched: 8. This CDR3 comprises 14 residues. The CDR3 loop reads CASEGDRGRKTQYF. CDR3 bases: TGTGCTAGTGAAGGGGACAGGGGTCGAAAGACCCAGTACTTC.

The chain has TRBV9 and TRBJ2-7; no clear D. The CDR3 consists of 14 residues. Per the germline V gene, CDR1 is SGDLS and CDR2 is YYNGEE. The ends were cut back, 2 bases at V and 1 base at J, with 10 bases in the middle. The CDR3 region has the DNA TGTGCCAGCAGCGTCCGGGTAGATTCCTACGAGCAGTACTTC. Amino acids: CASSVRVDSYEQYF.

The CDR3: CAWTGTTTAYNEQFF. In DNA, the CDR3 is TGTGCCTGGACGGGGACAACGACGGCCTACAATGAGCAGTTCTTC. The chain links TRBV30 to TRBJ2-1; D is possibly TRBD1 (6 bases). The CDR3 is made up of 15 amino acids. Germline loops: CDR1 GTSNPN, CDR2 SVGIG (reference sequence). V was trimmed by 4 bases and J by 2 bases, leaving 15 bases between them.

The V and J genes are TRBV30 and TRBJ1-1; D remains unclear. Germline-derived CDR1 and CDR2 are GTSNPN and SVGIG (reference sequence). Trimming stripped 0 bases from V and 0 bases from J, with 8 bases between. The CDR3 length is 14 residues. The CDR3 bases are TGTGCCTGGAGTGTGTACAGCCTGAACACTGAAGCTTTCTTT. Protein: CAWSVYSLNTEAFF.

The chain joins TRBV19 to TRBJ1-5; D perhaps matches TRBD1 (5 bases). Germline values: CDR1 LNHDA, CDR2 SQIVND (reference sequence). The CDR3 extends over 13 amino acids. Trimming left V 4 bases short and J 5 bases short, with 9 bases between. The CDR3, as DNA: TGTGCCAGTAGTAGGGGGGTAGATCAGCCCCAGCATTTT. Protein product: CASSRGVDQPQHF. The whole variable domain, remainder taken from reference TRBV19 and TRBJ1-5, is DGGITQSPKYLFRKEGQNVTLSCEQNLNHDAMYWYRQDPGQGLRLIYYSQIVNDFQKGDIAEGYSVSREKKESFPLTVTSAQKNPTAFYLCASSRGVDQPQHFGDGTRLSIL.

V is TRBV27 and J is TRBJ1-2; 9 positions agree with TRBD1. The CDR3 has 16 residues. V was clipped by 2 bases and J by 2 bases; unmatched bases: 6. Germline V gives CDR1 MNHEY, CDR2 SMNVEV (reference sequence). CDR3 coding DNA: TGTGCCAGCAGTTTAGCAGGGACAGGGACCAACTATGGCTACACCTTC. Translating gives CASSLAGTGTNYGYTF.

The CDR3 DNA follows: TGCGCCAGCAGCCCGCATCTCGGGACAGGGCTATTTATCGAAGCTTTCTTT. Translation gives CASSPHLGTGLFIEAFF. This chain links TRBV5-1 with TRBJ1-1; 9 bases match TRBD1. The CDR3 covers 17 residues. J lost 8 bases, V lost 4 bases, and 18 bases had no gene match. The germline CDR1 and CDR2 sequences are SGHRS and YFSETQ.

This chain connects TRBV6-6 to TRBJ1-1; D uncertain. Per the germline V gene, CDR1 is MNHNY and CDR2 is SVGAGI (reference sequence). The CDR3 contains 14 residues. The V and J ends lost 4 bases and 5 bases respectively, with 14 bases between them. The CDR3 loop is CASSSPGSVTEAFF. CDR3 nucleotides: TGTGCCAGCAGTTCTCCAGGAAGTGTTACTGAAGCTTTCTTT.

This chain links TRBV19 with TRBJ1-1; TRBD1 matches at 8 bases. V lost 4 bases to trimming and J lost 3 bases; unmatched junction nucleotides: 1. Germline V lookup: CDR1 LNHDA, CDR2 SQIVND (reference sequence). The CDR3 is 13 amino acids. The CDR3 is CASSTDRDTEAFF. CDR3 coding DNA: TGTGCCAGTAGTACGGACAGGGACACTGAAGCTTTCTTT.

This clone has only one observation. V gene TRBV12-5 combines with J gene TRBJ2-7; 9 bases agree with TRBD1. The CDR3 has 13 amino acids. V shed 4 bases, J shed 6 bases, and the junction held 4 bases outside the gene matches. The germline V gene encodes CDR1 LGHNT and CDR2 FRNRAP. CDR3 residues: CASGSDRGGEQYF. Written as DNA, the CDR3 is TGTGCTAGTGGTTCGGACAGGGGCGGCGAGCAGTACTTC.

V and J are TRBV4-3 and TRBJ1-5; D is perhaps TRBD1 (5 bases). Looked up from germline, CDR1 is LGHNA and CDR2 is YSLEER. Between the trimmed V and J ends, which lost 0 bases and 6 bases, there was a span of 12 bases. The CDR3 runs to 15 residues. The CDR3 loop is CASSQDIGGGQPQHF. The DNA of the CDR3 is TGCGCCAGCAGCCAAGATATCGGGGGAGGTCAGCCCCAGCATTTT.

The chain combines TRBV2 with TRBJ2-1, with 8 bases fitting TRBD1. Germline V gene data show CDR1 as SNHLY and CDR2 as FYNNEI. The CDR3 has 14 residues. Trimming took 9 bases from V and 2 from J; bases not matched to a gene: 6. The CDR3: CASTDRGTYNEQFF. As DNA, the CDR3 is TGTGCCAGTACAGACAGGGGAACCTACAATGAGCAGTTCTTC.